This T cell receptor (beta chain) is drawn from a study of cytomegalovirus exposure and HLA in healthy donors. Study-wide results and caveats: Using the classifier, cytomegalovirus status was reportedly diagnosed with high specificity and sensitivity.

The ends lost 3 bases at V and 10 bases at J; junction bases unmatched: 4. The CDR3 sequence is 13 residues long. CDR1 and CDR2 from the germline V gene are LGHNA and YSLEER. On this clone: Its antigen is as yet unknown.

Both 60 Vbeta primers and 13 Jbeta primers went into the PCR. Profiling relied on immunoSEQ multiplex PCR, and the TCRdb table lists in-frame clones only, not all of them. The sample records 120,000 or so clones, around 84% being singletons. The rearrangement uses TRBV4-3 and TRBJ2-1; 9 bases are a match to TRBD2. The receptor was derived from a woman aged 40-49 years in good health and CMV-seronegative. The sequencing sample was made of PBMCs. CDR3 protein: CASSQREGREQFF. The CDR3 DNA is TGCGCCAGCAGCCAGCGGGAGGGCCGGGAGCAGTTCTTC.